This T cell receptor (beta chain) was identified in a study of blood T cell repertoires in COVID-19. CDR3 length: 16 amino acids. CDR1 is SEHNR, CDR2 FQNEAQ, per germline (reference sequence). V was pared by 3 bases and J by 5 bases, with 8 bases of the junction left unmatched. Libraries were prepared by immunoSEQ multiplex PCR; TCRdb keeps only in-frame clonotypes and omits some of them. Here the sample spans over 250,000 clones, 83% being singletons. This TCR came from a woman aged 45-65 years who had recovered from COVID-19. The material sequenced was peripheral blood. The rearrangement uses TRBV7-9 and TRBJ2-3, with 10 bases that match TRBD1. The CDR3 loop reads CASSFGQGGGLDTQYF. CDR3 nucleotide sequence: TGTGCCAGCAGCTTTGGACAGGGGGGAGGTTTAGATACGCAGTATTTT.